This T cell receptor (beta chain) was found in a study of blood T cell repertoires in COVID-19. Turning to the study itself: There were acute and convalescent COVID-19 samples, and they came from the United States, Italy and Spain. In each case, the material was cDNA or gDNA derived from T cells, B-cell-depleted T cells, or PBMCs.

Authors' analysis steps: Reference gene primer amplification gave nucleated cell count estimates. Using immunoSEQ multiplex PCR, the repertoire was profiled, and TCRdb retains in-frame clones only, with some absent. The DNA was the basis for D and trimming; V, J and clone size are from that table. The data hold 45,000 to 60,000 clones, with around 93% observed a single time. The CDR3 spans 14 residues. Germline values: CDR1 SGHRS, CDR2 YFSETQ. J lost 8 bases, V lost 3 bases, and 5 bases had no gene match. The sequence was obtained from a middle-aged man with acute or convalescent COVID-19. This chain joins TRBV5-1 and TRBJ1-4; 9 bases are shared with TRBD1. Sample: peripheral blood. The CDR3 is CASSSGTGREKLFF. CDR3 DNA sequence: TGCGCCAGCAGCTCTGGGACAGGGAGGGAAAAACTGTTTTTT.